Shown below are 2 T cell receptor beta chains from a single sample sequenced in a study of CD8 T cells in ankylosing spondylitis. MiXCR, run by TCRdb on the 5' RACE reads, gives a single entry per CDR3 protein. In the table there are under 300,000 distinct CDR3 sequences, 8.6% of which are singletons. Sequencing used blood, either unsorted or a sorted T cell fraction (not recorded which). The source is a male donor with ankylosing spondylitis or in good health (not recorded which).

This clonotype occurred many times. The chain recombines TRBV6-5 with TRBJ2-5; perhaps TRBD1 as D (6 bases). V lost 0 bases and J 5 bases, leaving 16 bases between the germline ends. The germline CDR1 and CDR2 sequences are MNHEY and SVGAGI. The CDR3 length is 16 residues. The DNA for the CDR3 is TGTGCCAGCAGTTACTCGAGTGGGGGCTCCCTGGAGACCCAGTACTTC. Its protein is CASSYSSGGSLETQYF.

The CDR3 region has the DNA TGTGCCAGCAGCCAGTCAGCCAGCGGGCAGTACTTC. As protein: CASSQSASGQYF. The chain combines TRBV3-1 with TRBJ2-7; D is possibly TRBD2 (5 bases). The CDR3 has 12 residues. Germline loops: CDR1 LGHDT, CDR2 YNNKEL (reference sequence). V lost 3 bases to trimming and J lost 9 bases, with 12 bases between them.